Listed below are T cell receptor beta chains from one sample, sequenced in a study of cytomegalovirus exposure and HLA in healthy donors. The protocol was immunoSEQ multiplex PCR, while the TCRdb copy is restricted to in-frame clones and leaves out a portion. The sample holds roughly 130,000 clones; around three fifths are singletons and the top ten take 6.5% to 9.5%. Sequencing was performed on PBMCs. The receptor source for this set is a woman aged 40 to 55 in good health and CMV-seropositive. Each CDR3 is given with its conserved first and last residue. Each record gives: D gene, J gene, clone size, V gene, CDR3 protein, CDR3 DNA. The D gene is left open where the match is weak. Size is omitted from some rows. Given values are once, few, many or a class for expanded clones.

d_call: .
j_call: TRBJ2-1
clone_size: .
v_call: TRBV15
cdr3_aa: CATSRRGPYNEQFF
cdr3_nt: TGTGCCACCTCCAGGAGGGGGCCTTACAATGAGCAGTTCTTC

d_call: TRBD1
j_call: TRBJ2-1
clone_size: .
v_call: TRBV29-1
cdr3_aa: CSVQDRGANEQFF
cdr3_nt: TGCAGCGTTCAGGACAGGGGAGCAAATGAGCAGTTCTTC

d_call: .
j_call: TRBJ1-6
clone_size: once
v_call: TRBV7-9
cdr3_aa: CASSLAGANNSPLHF
cdr3_nt: TGTGCCAGCAGCTTAGCAGGGGCGAATAATTCACCCCTCCACTTT

d_call: .
j_call: TRBJ2-2
clone_size: .
v_call: TRBV4-1
cdr3_aa: CASSREWGLGELFF
cdr3_nt: TGCGCCAGCAGCCGGGAGTGGGGATTAGGGGAGCTGTTTTTT

d_call: .
j_call: TRBJ2-1
clone_size: .
v_call: TRBV6-4
cdr3_aa: CASSDSPDFPYNEQFF
cdr3_nt: TGTGCCAGCAGTGACTCCCCGGACTTCCCTTACAATGAGCAGTTCTTC

d_call: TRBD1
j_call: TRBJ2-2
clone_size: .
v_call: TRBV2
cdr3_aa: CASSGQGPGELFF
cdr3_nt: TGTGCCAGCAGTGGACAGGGGCCCGGGGAGCTGTTTTTT

d_call: TRBD1
j_call: TRBJ1-5
clone_size: .
v_call: TRBV29-1
cdr3_aa: CSAGGSGQPQHF
cdr3_nt: TGCAGCGCAGGGGGTTCGGGTCAGCCCCAGCATTTT

d_call: TRBD1
j_call: TRBJ2-3
clone_size: few
v_call: TRBV7-2
cdr3_aa: CASSPIGQGKKADTQYF
cdr3_nt: TGTGCCAGCAGCCCGATAGGACAGGGGAAGAAAGCAGATACGCAGTATTTT

d_call: .
j_call: TRBJ2-3
clone_size: once
v_call: TRBV14
cdr3_aa: CASSQAGVVNTQYF
cdr3_nt: TGTGCCAGCAGCCAAGCGGGTGTGGTCAATACGCAGTATTTT

d_call: TRBD1
j_call: TRBJ2-7
clone_size: .
v_call: TRBV19
cdr3_aa: CASSPWGTGLFSYEQYF
cdr3_nt: TGTGCCAGTAGTCCCTGGGGGACAGGGCTCTTCTCCTACGAGCAGTACTTC

d_call: .
j_call: TRBJ2-1
clone_size: few
v_call: TRBV7-9
cdr3_aa: CASSYEGGNEQFF
cdr3_nt: TGTGCCAGCAGCTATGAAGGGGGCAATGAGCAGTTCTTC

d_call: .
j_call: TRBJ2-1
clone_size: .
v_call: TRBV18
cdr3_aa: CASSPPRSYNEQFF
cdr3_nt: TGTGCCAGCTCACCGCCGAGGAGTTATAATGAGCAGTTCTTC

d_call: TRBD1
j_call: TRBJ2-7
clone_size: .
v_call: TRBV19
cdr3_aa: CASSMGQGVTYEQYF
cdr3_nt: TGTGCCAGTAGTATGGGGCAGGGGGTCACCTACGAGCAGTACTTC

d_call: .
j_call: TRBJ2-7
clone_size: .
v_call: TRBV4-1
cdr3_aa: CASSQDSGGTFYEQYF
cdr3_nt: TGCGCCAGCAGCCAAGATTCTGGCGGGACCTTCTACGAGCAGTACTTC

d_call: .
j_call: TRBJ2-3
clone_size: .
v_call: TRBV5-1
cdr3_aa: CASQIQRSTDTQYF
cdr3_nt: TGCGCCAGCCAGATCCAGCGGTCCACAGATACGCAGTATTTT

d_call: .
j_call: TRBJ2-4
clone_size: .
v_call: TRBV7-9
cdr3_aa: CASTQRGPQNIQYF
cdr3_nt: TGTGCCAGCACCCAACGGGGTCCGCAAAACATTCAGTACTTC

d_call: .
j_call: TRBJ1-1
clone_size: few
v_call: TRBV18
cdr3_aa: CASLQGNTEAFF
cdr3_nt: TGTGCCAGCTTACAGGGGAACACTGAAGCTTTCTTT